Listed below are T cell receptor beta chains from one sample, sequenced in a study of blood T cells in healthy people across ages. From the 5' RACE reads, TCRdb called clonotypes with MiXCR, one entry per CDR3 protein. In the table there are roughly 2 million distinct CDR3 sequences, 49% of which are singletons. Sequencing was carried out using blood. All receptors come from a middle-aged woman in good health. Both conserved end residues are part of each CDR3. The D gene is left open where the match is weak. Part of the rows lack a size; the others show once, few, many or a class for expanded clones.

size	V	D	J	CDR3	DNA
NA	TRBV11-3	TRBD2	TRBJ2-1	CASSLDGQRGGNEQFF	TGTGCCAGCAGCTTAGATGGCCAGCGGGGGGGGAATGAGCAGTTCTTC
NA	TRBV21-1	NA	TRBJ2-4	CASTREVWVVWAKNIQYF	TGTGCCAGCACCCGAGAAGTATGGGTTGTTTGGGCCAAAAACATTCAGTACTTC
once	TRBV10-3	TRBD2	TRBJ2-1	CAISEWGLAESNEQFF	TGTGCCATCAGTGAATGGGGACTAGCGGAGTCCAATGAGCAGTTCTTC
NA	TRBV7-2	NA	TRBJ1-2	CASSLPPGSTIFYGYTF	TGTGCCAGCAGCTTACCGCCAGGCAGTACTATTTTCTATGGCTACACCTTC
NA	TRBV6-1	NA	TRBJ2-4	CATEAKPGKRLAKNIQYF	TGTGCCACCGAGGCGAAGCCAGGGAAAAGACTAGCCAAAAACATTCAGTACTTC
NA	TRBV4-1	NA	TRBJ1-2	CASSQDGGQGWGYTF	TGCGCCAGCAGCCAAGATGGTGGGCAGGGCTGGGGCTACACCTTC
NA	TRBV7-9	NA	TRBJ1-6	CASSTWGPDQSPLHF	TGTGCCAGCAGCACCTGGGGACCCGACCAATCACCCCTCCACTTT
NA	TRBV7-9	TRBD1	TRBJ2-7	CASSLYRTGPLEQYF	TGTGCCAGCAGCTTATATAGGACAGGGCCCCTGGAGCAGTACTTC
NA	TRBV6-4	TRBD1	TRBJ2-4	CASRNRDRGLAKNIQYF	TGTGCCAGCAGAAACCGGGACAGGGGTTTAGCCAAAAACATTCAGTACTTC
NA	TRBV4-3	TRBD2	TRBJ2-3	CASSQVATSGGDTDTQYF	TGCGCCAGCAGCCAAGTCGCGACTAGCGGGGGAGACACAGATACGCAGTATTTT
many	TRBV4-3	TRBD1	TRBJ2-7	CASSHAGTDYEQYF	TGCGCCAGCAGCCATGCCGGGACAGACTACGAGCAGTACTTC
NA	TRBV20-1	NA	TRBJ2-1	CSARESPLVVEQFF	TGCAGTGCTAGAGAAAGCCCCCTAGTAGTTGAGCAGTTCTTC
NA	TRBV5-4	TRBD2	TRBJ2-7	CASSSGTLVYEQYF	TGTGCCAGCAGCAGCGGGACCTTGGTCTACGAGCAGTACTTC
NA	TRBV20-1	NA	TRBJ2-5	CSALLALWETQYF	TGCAGTGCTCTCCTAGCTCTATGGGAGACCCAGTACTTC
NA	TRBV28	TRBD2	TRBJ2-5	CASRLAGGQRETQYF	TGTGCCAGCAGACTAGCGGGGGGGCAGAGGGAGACCCAGTACTTC
few	TRBV20-1	NA	TRBJ2-5	CSARDLGQGRYQETQYF	TGCAGTGCTAGAGATCTCGGGCAGGGGCGATACCAAGAGACCCAGTACTTC